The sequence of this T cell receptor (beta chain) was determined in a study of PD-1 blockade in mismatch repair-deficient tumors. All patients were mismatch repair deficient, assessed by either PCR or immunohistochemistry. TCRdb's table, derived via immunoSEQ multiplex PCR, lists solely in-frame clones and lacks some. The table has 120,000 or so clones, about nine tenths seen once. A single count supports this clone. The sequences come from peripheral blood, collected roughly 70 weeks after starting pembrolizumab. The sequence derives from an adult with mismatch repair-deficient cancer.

CDR3 region: CASSDRHSSYNEQFF. In nucleotides, the CDR3 is TGTGCCAGCAGCGATCGACACAGCTCCTACAATGAGCAGTTCTTC. The chain recombines TRBV9 with TRBJ2-1; D call uncertain. The CDR3 loop spans 15 amino acids. V was clipped by 3 bases and J by 0 bases, with 10 bases between them. Germline V gene sequence: CDR1 SGDLS, CDR2 YYNGEE. The full variable domain, its missing parts supplied by reference TRBV9 and TRBJ2-1, is DSGVTQTPKHLITATGQRVTLRCSPRSGDLSVYWYQQSLDQGLQFLIQYYNGEERAKGNILERFSAQQFPDLHSELNLSSLELGDSALYFCASSDRHSSYNEQFFGPGTRLTVL.